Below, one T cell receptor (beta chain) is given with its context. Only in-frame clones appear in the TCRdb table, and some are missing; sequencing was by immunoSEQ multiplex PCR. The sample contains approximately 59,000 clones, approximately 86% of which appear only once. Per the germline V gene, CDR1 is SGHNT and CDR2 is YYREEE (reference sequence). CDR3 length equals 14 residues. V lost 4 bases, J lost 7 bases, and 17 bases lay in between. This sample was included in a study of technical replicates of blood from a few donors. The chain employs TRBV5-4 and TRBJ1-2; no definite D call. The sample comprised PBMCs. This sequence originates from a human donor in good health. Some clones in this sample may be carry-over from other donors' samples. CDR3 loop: CASSTYEGSPGYTF. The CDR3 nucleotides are TGTGCCAGCAGCACCTATGAGGGATCCCCTGGCTACACCTTC.